The 12 T cell receptor beta chains given below trace back to one sample, sequenced in a study of blood T cell repertoires in COVID-19. Generated by immunoSEQ multiplex PCR, the TCRdb table keeps only in-frame clones and is missing some. Of approximately 160,000 clones in the sample, roughly 86% were seen once. Sequenced sample: peripheral blood. Receptor source: a man between 45 and 60 years old with active or convalescent COVID-19.

This clone was observed a handful of times. J is TRBJ2-2 and V is TRBV11-2, with 8 positions matching TRBD1. Germline V CDR1 and CDR2: SGHAT, FQNNGV. V lost 4 bases to trimming and J lost 0 bases; unmatched junction nucleotides: 7. The CDR3 runs 17 residues. The CDR3 DNA is TGTGCCAGCAGCTCCAGGGGCAGGGGGCCGAACACCGGGGAGCTGTTTTTT. This codes for CASSSRGRGPNTGELFF.

The chain combines TRBV30 with TRBJ2-7; 10 positions match TRBD2. The ends lost 3 bases at V and 0 bases at J; junction bases unmatched: 2. The CDR3 spans 14 residues. Germline CDR1 and CDR2: GTSNPN and SVGIG (reference sequence). The CDR3 sequence: CAWSRTSGSYEQYF. The CDR3 coding sequence is TGTGCCTGGAGCCGGACTAGCGGCTCCTACGAGCAGTACTTC.

The rearrangement joins TRBV7-6 to TRBJ1-1, with TRBD1 matching over 9 bases. V shed 3 bases, J shed 4 bases, and the junction held 6 bases outside the gene matches. The CDR3 is 15 amino acids. Germline CDR1 is SGHVS and CDR2 is FNYEAQ. Written as DNA, the CDR3 is TGTGCCAGCAGCTTGGGACAGGGCATGGGCACTGAAGCTTTCTTT. Translating gives CASSLGQGMGTEAFF.

The V and J genes are TRBV6-5 and TRBJ1-1; D gene unclear. V was trimmed by 0 bases and J by 3 bases, leaving 11 bases between them. The CDR3 length is 15 residues. The V gene's germline CDR1 is MNHEY and CDR2 SVGAGI. The CDR3 DNA reads as TGTGCCAGCAGTTACTCGGATGCGGGATACACTGAAGCTTTCTTT. Translating gives CASSYSDAGYTEAFF.

This sequence joins TRBV5-4 and TRBJ2-2, with TRBD1 matching over 8 bases. V was clipped by 4 bases and J by 4 bases; unmatched bases: 6. The CDR3 sequence is 15 residues long. CDR1 is SGHNT and CDR2 is YYREEE in the germline V gene (reference sequence). CDR3 sequence reads: CASSRDRGVTGELFF. The CDR3 bases are TGTGCCAGCAGCCGAGACAGGGGAGTCACCGGGGAGCTGTTTTTT.

This chain links TRBV24-1 with TRBJ2-2; 9 nucleotides line up with TRBD1. The CDR3 runs to 16 residues. Losses at the gene ends were 3 bases for V and 4 bases for J; bases not matched to a gene: 5. The V gene's germline CDR1 is KGHDR and CDR2 SFDVKD. CDR3 coding DNA: TGTGCCACCAGTGATCCCGGGACAGGGCGCACCGGGGAGCTGTTTTTT. Translated: CATSDPGTGRTGELFF.

The chain combines TRBV5-5 with TRBJ1-2; the D gene is possibly TRBD1 (5 bases). V lost 0 bases to trimming and J lost 2 bases, with 8 bases between them. The germline V gene has CDR1 SGHKS and CDR2 YYEKEE (reference sequence). This CDR3 spans 14 amino acids. The CDR3 sequence is CASSLAGGNYGYTF. The CDR3 region has the DNA TGTGCCAGCAGCTTGGCCGGGGGAAACTATGGCTACACCTTC. Full variable domain (rest looked up from reference TRBV5-5 and TRBJ1-2): DAGVTQSPTHLIKTRGQQVTLRCSPISGHKSVSWYQQVLGQGPQFIFQYYEKEERGRGNFPDRFSARQFPNYSSELNVNALLLGDSALYLCASSLAGGNYGYTFGSGTRLTVV.

The V gene is TRBV6-6, the J gene TRBJ1-1; D is unresolved. Germline assignment: CDR1 MNHNY and CDR2 SVGAGI (reference sequence). This CDR3 is built from 16 residues. V was shortened by 2 bases and J by 0 bases, with 13 bases between the two germline ends. CDR3 region: CASSYPGLNLNTEAFF. CDR3 sequence (DNA): TGTGCCAGCAGTTACCCCGGACTGAATTTGAACACTGAAGCTTTCTTT.

The genes are TRBV12-3 or TRBV12-4 and TRBJ2-7; no clear D gene. V gave up 2 bases and J gave up 4 bases, with 6 bases separating them. The CDR3 is 12 amino acids. The CDR3 bases are TGTGCCAGCAGTTTATCGAGATACGAGCAGTACTTC. Amino acids: CASSLSRYEQYF.

This chain joins TRBV6-5 and TRBJ2-7; possible D gene TRBD1, 5 bases. The CDR3 totals 13 residues. Per the germline V gene, CDR1 is MNHEY and CDR2 is SVGAGI. Trimming took off 2 bases at V and 3 bases at J, with 8 bases between the two ends. This chain's CDR3 is CASSYRQGYEQYF. The CDR3 DNA sequence: TGTGCCAGCAGTTACAGGCAGGGCTACGAGCAGTACTTC.

J is TRBJ1-2 and V is TRBV7-9; D is unresolved. V lost 2 bases, J lost 3 bases, and 4 bases lay in between. Germline V CDR1 and CDR2: SEHNR, FQNEAQ (reference sequence). The length of the CDR3 is 12 residues. CDR3 sequence (DNA): TGTGCCAGCAGCTTAATCGACTATGGCTACACCTTC. Its protein product is CASSLIDYGYTF.

The rearrangement links TRBV14 to TRBJ2-5, with unresolved D. CDR1 is SGHDN, CDR2 FVKESK, per germline. V was shortened by 1 base and J by 5 bases, with 14 bases between the two germline ends. This CDR3 comprises 15 residues. In DNA form, the CDR3 reads TGTGCCAGCAGCCAAGGCACTACCACCCTGGAGACCCAGTACTTC. This encodes CASSQGTTTLETQYF.